This T cell receptor beta chain was profiled in a study of response to subunit inactivated influenza vaccine. Findings of the study overall: A suggestion made by the authors is that each seasonal influenza vaccination recruits few new T cells.

TCRdb called the RT-PCR reads again in MiXCR, with one record for every CDR3 protein. The sample has roughly 700,000 distinct CDR3 sequences; about 15% are singletons. A note on this clonotype: Its antigen remains unknown.

This specimen was PBMCs from blood, taken about 11 days after vaccination. This receptor was identified in a man aged 50 or older who received an inactivated influenza vaccine.

The CDR3 sequence is CASSYDQRGGTETQYF. DNA of the CDR3: TGTGCCAGCAGTTACGACCAGCGGGGGGGCACAGAGACCCAGTACTTC. The chain combines TRBV6-5 with TRBJ2-5, with 10 positions matching TRBD2. This CDR3 is built from 16 residues. Germline V gene data show CDR1 as MNHEY and CDR2 as SVGAGI. V lost 2 bases, J lost 4 bases, and 7 bases stayed unmatched.